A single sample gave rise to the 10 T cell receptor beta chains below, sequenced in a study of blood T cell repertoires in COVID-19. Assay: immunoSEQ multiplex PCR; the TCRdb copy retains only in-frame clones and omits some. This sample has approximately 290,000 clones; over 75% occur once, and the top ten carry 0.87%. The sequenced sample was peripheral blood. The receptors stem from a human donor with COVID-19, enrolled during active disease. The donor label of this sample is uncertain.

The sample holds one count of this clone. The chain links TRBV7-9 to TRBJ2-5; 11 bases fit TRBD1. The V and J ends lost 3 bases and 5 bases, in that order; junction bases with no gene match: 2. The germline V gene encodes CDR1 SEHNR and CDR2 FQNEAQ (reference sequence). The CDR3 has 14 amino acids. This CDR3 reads CASSFGTGGETQYF. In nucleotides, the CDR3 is TGTGCCAGCAGCTTCGGGACAGGGGGGGAGACCCAGTACTTC.

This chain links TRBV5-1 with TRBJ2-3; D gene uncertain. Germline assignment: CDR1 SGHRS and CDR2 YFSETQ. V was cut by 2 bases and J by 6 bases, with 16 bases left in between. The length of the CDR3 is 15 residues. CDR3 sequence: CASSLATPKVDTQYF. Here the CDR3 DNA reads TGCGCCAGCAGCTTAGCGACCCCAAAGGTCGATACGCAGTATTTT.

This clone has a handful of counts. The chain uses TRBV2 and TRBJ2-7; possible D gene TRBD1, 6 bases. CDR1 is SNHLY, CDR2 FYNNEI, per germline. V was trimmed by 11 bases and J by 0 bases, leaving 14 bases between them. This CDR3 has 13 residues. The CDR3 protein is CAGGDRISYEQYF. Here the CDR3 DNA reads TGTGCCGGGGGAGACAGGATCTCCTACGAGCAGTACTTC.

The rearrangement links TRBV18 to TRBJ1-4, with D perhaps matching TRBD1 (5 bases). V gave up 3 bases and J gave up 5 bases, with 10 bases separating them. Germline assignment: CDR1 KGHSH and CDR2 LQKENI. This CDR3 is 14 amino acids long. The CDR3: CASSPDIVNEKLFF. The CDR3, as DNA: TGTGCCAGCTCACCGGACATAGTGAATGAAAAACTGTTTTTT.

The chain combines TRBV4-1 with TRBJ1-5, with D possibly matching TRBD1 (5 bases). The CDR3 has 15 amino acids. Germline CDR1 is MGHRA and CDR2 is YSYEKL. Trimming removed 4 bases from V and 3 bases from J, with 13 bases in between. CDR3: CASSLREGLNQPQHF. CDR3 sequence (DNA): TGCGCCAGCAGCCTAAGGGAGGGGCTCAATCAGCCCCAGCATTTT.

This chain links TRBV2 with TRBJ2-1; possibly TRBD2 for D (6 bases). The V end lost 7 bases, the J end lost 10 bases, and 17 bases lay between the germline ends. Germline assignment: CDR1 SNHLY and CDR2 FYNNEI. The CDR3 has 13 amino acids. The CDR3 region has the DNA TGTGCCAGCACGCGACTAGTCGCGGGAGAGCAGTTCTTC. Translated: CASTRLVAGEQFF.

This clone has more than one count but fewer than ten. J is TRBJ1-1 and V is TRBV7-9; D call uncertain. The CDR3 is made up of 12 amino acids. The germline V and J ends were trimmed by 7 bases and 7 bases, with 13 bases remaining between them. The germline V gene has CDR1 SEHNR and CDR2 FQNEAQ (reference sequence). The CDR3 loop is CASIGLGDEAFF. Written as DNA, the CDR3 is TGTGCCAGCATCGGACTGGGCGATGAAGCTTTCTTT.

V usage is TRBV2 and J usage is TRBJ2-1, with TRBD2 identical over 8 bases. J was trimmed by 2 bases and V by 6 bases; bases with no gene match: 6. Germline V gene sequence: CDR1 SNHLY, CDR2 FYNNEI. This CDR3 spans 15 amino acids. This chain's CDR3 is CASSQEGLAYNEQFF. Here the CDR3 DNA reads TGTGCCAGCAGCCAAGAGGGACTAGCCTACAATGAGCAGTTCTTC.

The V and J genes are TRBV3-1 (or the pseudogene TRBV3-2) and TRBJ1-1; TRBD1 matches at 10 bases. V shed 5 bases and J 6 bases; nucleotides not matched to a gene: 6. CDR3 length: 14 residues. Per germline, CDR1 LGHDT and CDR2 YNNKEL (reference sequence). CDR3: CASSYWDRGSEAFF. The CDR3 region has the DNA TGTGCCAGCAGCTACTGGGACAGGGGCTCTGAAGCTTTCTTT.

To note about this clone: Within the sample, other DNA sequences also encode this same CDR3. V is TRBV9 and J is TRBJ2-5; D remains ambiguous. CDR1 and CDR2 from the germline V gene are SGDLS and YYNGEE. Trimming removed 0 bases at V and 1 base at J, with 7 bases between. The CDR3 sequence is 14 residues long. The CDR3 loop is CASSVGPSQETQYF. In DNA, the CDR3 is TGTGCCAGCAGCGTAGGTCCCAGCCAAGAGACCCAGTACTTC.